These T cell receptor beta chains were read from a single sample in a study of PD-L1 blockade in urothelial cancer. Assay: immunoSEQ multiplex PCR; the TCRdb copy retains only in-frame clones and omits some. The sample records under 150,000 clones, 80% to 90% being singletons. This material consisted of PBMCs, taken around atezolizumab (anti-PD-L1) treatment. The source of these receptors is a man aged 60-69 years with urothelial cancer. Each CDR3 is given with its conserved first and last residue. Fields, in order: V gene, D gene, J gene, clone size, CDR3 DNA, CDR3 protein. A D gene is named only where the DNA matches it firmly. For some rows the clone size is stated as once, few or many, or as a class when expanded; others skip it.

TRBV6-1	NA	TRBJ2-2	NA	TGTGCCAGCAGCCCCCAGGGGCACACCGGGGAGCTGTTTTTT	CASSPQGHTGELFF
TRBV29-1	TRBD2	TRBJ2-3	NA	TGCAGCGCCGCCCGACTAGCGGGAGTGGGCACAGATACGCAGTATTTT	CSAARLAGVGTDTQYF
TRBV2	TRBD1	TRBJ1-1	few	TGTGCCAGCAGGAAAACAGGGGACACTGAAGCTTTCTTT	CASRKTGDTEAFF
TRBV5-1	NA	TRBJ2-3	NA	TGCGCCAGCAGCTTGGGGTTTGCGGACACAGATACGCAGTATTTT	CASSLGFADTDTQYF
TRBV7-6	NA	TRBJ2-7	NA	TGTGCCAGCAGCTTAAGTCGGGGGACGGGCGAGCAGTACTTC	CASSLSRGTGEQYF
TRBV7-2	NA	TRBJ1-1	NA	TGTGCCAGCAGCTTATTAGAGAACACTGAAGCTTTCTTT	CASSLLENTEAFF
TRBV4-3	TRBD2	TRBJ2-1	medium-sized	TGCGCCAGCAGCCAAGAGCGGGGGGGATACAATGAGCAGTTCTTC	CASSQERGGYNEQFF
TRBV11-3	TRBD1	TRBJ2-7	NA	TGTGCCAGCAGCTTACACCAGGGGGCGGGGGAGCAGTACTTC	CASSLHQGAGEQYF
TRBV6-1	TRBD2	TRBJ2-7	NA	TGTGCCACGCTACCGGGACTAGCGGGGGGGCAGTACTTC	CATLPGLAGGQYF
TRBV9	NA	TRBJ1-1	NA	TGTGCCAGCAGCGTAACGATGGCAGGAAACACTGAAGCTTTCTTT	CASSVTMAGNTEAFF
TRBV14	TRBD2	TRBJ2-2	NA	TGTGCCAGCAGCCCCCAGCGGGGGGGAGGCGGGGAGCTGTTTTTT	CASSPQRGGGGELFF
TRBV7-8	NA	TRBJ1-5	NA	TGTGCCAGCAGCTCCACTAACTTGGCTCAGCCCCAGCATTTT	CASSSTNLAQPQHF
TRBV7-6	NA	TRBJ1-2	NA	TGTGCCAGCAGCCCGCAGGGCGGCTATGGCTACACCTTC	CASSPQGGYGYTF